The 5 T cell receptor beta chains below were found in one sample sequenced in a study of shared clonotypes between healthy human individuals. Data came from immunoSEQ multiplex PCR; TCRdb stores just in-frame clones and leaves some out. The table includes roughly 1.5 million clones, 98% detected once. The material sequenced was naive CD4+ T cells sorted from blood. The subset was: CD45RA+ positively selected. Receptors were obtained from a man aged 30-40 years in good health.

The genes are TRBV27 and TRBJ2-7; TRBD1 matches at 7 bases. The germline V gene has CDR1 MNHEY and CDR2 SMNVEV (reference sequence). J was trimmed by 0 bases and V by 2 bases; bases with no gene match: 4. The CDR3 is made up of 15 amino acids. The CDR3, as DNA: TGTGCCAGCAGTTTAAGGACAGGCGCCTCCTACGAGCAGTACTTC. It is translated as CASSLRTGASYEQYF.

The chain joins TRBV15 to TRBJ2-5, with a possible D match to TRBD1 (6 bases). CDR3 length: 15 amino acids. The germline CDR1 and CDR2 sequences are LNHNV and YYDKDF (reference sequence). The germline V and J ends were trimmed by 0 bases and 4 bases, with 12 bases remaining between them. CDR3 nucleotides: TGTGCCACCAGCAGAGATTTAGTACAGGGAGAGACCCAGTACTTC. It encodes CATSRDLVQGETQYF. The full variable domain, completed using reference TRBV15 and TRBJ2-5, is DAMVIQNPRYQVTQFGKPVTLSCSQTLNHNVMYWYQQKSSQAPKLLFHYYDKDFNNEADTPDNFQSRRPNTSFCFLDIRSPGLGDTAMYLCATSRDLVQGETQYFGPGTRLLVL.

This clone was recorded once. The chain is built from TRBV4-1 and TRBJ1-4, with 9 bases lining up with TRBD1. V gave up 1 base and J gave up 7 bases; unmatched junction bases: 4. CDR3 size: 15 residues. From germline, CDR1 is MGHRA and CDR2 YSYEKL. The CDR3 nucleotides read TGCGCCAGCAGCCAAGGTACAGGGGGCGGTGAAAAACTGTTTTTT. The encoded protein is CASSQGTGGGEKLFF.

The chain has TRBV5-1 and TRBJ1-2; TRBD1 matches 7 bases. V shed 0 bases and J 4 bases; nucleotides not matched to a gene: 3. CDR1 SGHRS and CDR2 YFSETQ come from the germline V gene. This CDR3 region has 14 residues. The chain's CDR3 is CASSLGDRIYGYTF. CDR3 coding DNA: TGCGCCAGCAGCTTGGGGGACAGAATCTATGGCTACACCTTC.

This rearrangement joins TRBV6-6 to TRBJ1-2, with no clear D. The V end was cut by 7 bases, the J end by 7 bases, with 19 bases between. CDR3 length: 14 residues. CDR1 MNHNY and CDR2 SVGAGI come from the germline V gene (reference sequence). CDR3 sequence reads: CASTKAVPAFGYTF. Here the CDR3 DNA reads TGTGCCAGCACCAAAGCCGTTCCGGCTTTTGGCTACACCTTC.